This T cell receptor (beta chain) was captured in a study of blood T cells in healthy people across ages. About this clonotype: Relative to the germline gene, one junction end is altered; a read error may explain this.

The CDR3 is 16 residues long. Germline CDR1 reads MGHRA; CDR2 reads YSYEKL. The donors, all healthy, were Caucasians living in Russia, aged roughly 6 to 95. The use of a sample-barcoded 5' primer and a J-beta primer mix characterized a second PCR of about 7 to 12 cycles. Researchers report that a template-switch adaptor with 12 random nucleotides tagged each cDNA molecule. TCRdb fed the 5' RACE reads into MiXCR, producing one record per CDR3 protein. Of about 2 million distinct CDR3 sequences listed, 40% to 55% are singletons. Material for sequencing was blood. The chain uses TRBV4-1 and TRBJ1-5, with 10 bases aligning to TRBD1. The origin of this receptor is a woman between 40 and 55 years old in good health. The CDR3 nucleotides read TGCGCCTGCAGCCAACCCGGGACAGGGGAGGAATGGCCCCAGCATTTT. Translation gives CACSQPGTGEEWPQHF.